This is a list of T cell receptor beta chains from one sample in a study of resident and recirculating memory T cells in vitiligo. Generated by immunoSEQ multiplex PCR, the TCRdb table keeps only in-frame clones and is missing some. There are 35,000 to 45,000 clones in the sample; approximately 91% occur only once, and 4.5% lies in the top ten. Sequenced sample: blood. The receptors stem from a male donor with vitiligo. CDR3s include the opening cysteine and the closing phenylalanine or tryptophan. Fields, in order: D gene, J gene, clone size, V gene, CDR3 protein, CDR3 DNA. The D gene is left open where the match is weak. Part of the rows lack a size; the others show once, few, many or a class for expanded clones.

TRBD1,TRBJ2-3,NA,TRBV4-2,CASSPLKTGKGDTDTQYF,TGTGCCAGCAGCCCCTTAAAGACAGGGAAGGGTGACACAGATACGCAGTATTTT
NA,TRBJ1-2,NA,TRBV5-4,CASSLGGELYGYTF,TGTGCCAGCAGCTTGGGTGGGGAGCTCTATGGCTACACCTTC
NA,TRBJ2-5,NA,TRBV7-9,CASSPPGFDQETQYF,TGTGCCAGCAGCCCACCCGGGTTTGACCAAGAGACCCAGTACTTC
NA,TRBJ1-1,NA,TRBV6-5,CASSRESTPNTEAFF,TGTGCCAGCAGTCGAGAGTCGACACCGAACACTGAAGCTTTCTTT
NA,TRBJ2-1,NA,TRBV19,CASNRDLSYNEQFF,TGTGCCAGCAACCGGGACTTGAGCTACAATGAGCAGTTCTTC
NA,TRBJ2-1,NA,TRBV11-2,CASSLASRPSGEQFF,TGTGCCAGCAGCTTAGCGTCCAGGCCCTCCGGTGAGCAGTTCTTC
TRBD2,TRBJ2-7,NA,TRBV4-1,CASSQGLAGPYEQYF,TGCGCCAGCAGCCAGGGGCTAGCGGGGCCCTACGAGCAGTACTTC
NA,TRBJ2-7,NA,TRBV25-1,CASSTARGYEQYF,TGTGCCAGCAGCACCGCAAGGGGCTACGAGCAGTACTTC
NA,TRBJ1-2,NA,TRBV30,CAWFPGTLEGYTF,TGTGCCTGGTTCCCCGGGACACTCGAGGGCTACACCTTC
NA,TRBJ2-3,NA,TRBV9,CASSVGIARGLTDTQYF,TGTGCCAGCAGCGTAGGGATAGCGCGGGGTCTTACCGATACGCAGTATTTT
TRBD2,TRBJ2-5,NA,TRBV7-9,CASSLSSGETQYF,TGTGCCAGCAGCTTATCTAGCGGAGAGACCCAGTACTTC
NA,TRBJ2-1,NA,TRBV5-1,CASSSPPRVFLFF,TGCGCCAGCAGCTCCCCCCCGAGGGTCTTCCTGTTCTTC
NA,TRBJ1-1,NA,TRBV11-2,CASSFLLTGHSIAFF,TGTGCCAGCAGCTTCCTCCTGACAGGCCACTCGATAGCTTTCTTT
TRBD1,TRBJ1-2,NA,TRBV6-5,CASTGGNYGYTF,TGTGCCAGTACAGGGGGCAACTATGGCTACACCTTC
NA,TRBJ2-2,NA,TRBV20-1,CSAAVSGELFF,TGCAGTGCTGCGGTCTCCGGGGAGCTGTTTTTT
TRBD2,TRBJ2-1,NA,TRBV13,CASSSGTSGGLEQFF,TGTGCCAGCAGCTCCGGGACTAGCGGGGGTCTTGAGCAGTTCTTC
NA,TRBJ1-2,NA,TRBV20-1,CSAKANYGYTF,TGCAGTGCTAAAGCAAACTATGGCTACACCTTC
NA,TRBJ2-3,NA,TRBV10-3,CAISEPRKGADTQYF,TGTGCCATCAGTGAGCCCCGGAAGGGGGCAGATACGCAGTATTTT
NA,TRBJ1-2,few,TRBV10-3,CAVGLGIGYTF,TGTGCCGTAGGACTGGGGATTGGCTACACCTTC
NA,TRBJ1-2,NA,TRBV6-5,CASRPGPNYGYTF,TGTGCCAGCAGACCCGGTCCCAACTATGGCTACACCTTC
TRBD2,TRBJ2-1,NA,TRBV30,CAWMTSGGIEQFF,TGTGCCTGGATGACTAGCGGGGGGATCGAGCAGTTCTTC
NA,TRBJ1-6,NA,TRBV27,CASGYITSPLHF,TGTGCCAGCGGTTACATCACCTCACCCCTCCACTTT
NA,TRBJ1-2,once,TRBV5-6,CASSLPDDSYNYGYTF,TGTGCCAGCAGCTTGCCAGATGATTCTTACAACTATGGCTACACCTTC
TRBD1,TRBJ2-7,once,TRBV6-1,CASRPGGVVSYEQYF,TGTGCCAGCAGACCAGGGGGCGTCGTGTCCTACGAGCAGTACTTC
NA,TRBJ2-7,NA,TRBV27,CASSLLGAHSYEQYF,TGTGCCAGCAGTTTATTGGGGGCACACTCCTACGAGCAGTACTTC
NA,TRBJ2-5,NA,TRBV4-3,CASSQGAGTQYF,TGCGCCAGCAGCCAAGGGGCGGGGACCCAGTACTTC
NA,TRBJ2-3,NA,TRBV30,CAWSRSGGPDTQYF,TGTGCCTGGAGTAGATCGGGGGGCCCAGATACGCAGTATTTT
NA,TRBJ1-5,NA,TRBV27,CAAWGGNQPQHF,TGTGCCGCCTGGGGGGGGAATCAGCCCCAGCATTTT
TRBD1,TRBJ1-3,NA,TRBV11-2,CASSFGQGNVRNTIYF,TGTGCCAGCAGCTTCGGACAGGGGAATGTAAGAAACACCATATATTTT
NA,TRBJ2-3,once,TRBV9,CASSGRGAPTDTQYF,TGTGCCAGCAGCGGACGGGGGGCTCCCACAGATACGCAGTATTTT
NA,TRBJ2-5,NA,TRBV25-1,CASSEYGETQYF,TGTGCCAGCAGTGAATACGGTGAGACCCAGTACTTC
NA,TRBJ2-1,NA,TRBV9,CASSVGRVMYEQFF,TGTGCCAGCAGCGTAGGCAGGGTAATGTATGAGCAGTTCTTC
TRBD1,TRBJ2-7,NA,TRBV7-6,CASSHTGGATFEQYF,TGTGCCAGCAGCCATACAGGGGGCGCTACCTTCGAGCAGTACTTC
NA,TRBJ1-6,NA,TRBV27,CASNVGGNNSPLHF,TGTGCCAGCAATGTGGGCGGGAATAATTCACCCCTCCACTTT
NA,TRBJ1-2,NA,TRBV5-3,CARSLGGLPLCGYTF,TGTGCCAGAAGCTTAGGAGGGCTGCCTCTTTGCGGCTACACCTTC
NA,TRBJ2-7,NA,TRBV11-2,CASSLNRYFYEQYF,TGTGCCAGCAGCTTGAACAGGTACTTCTACGAGCAGTACTTC
TRBD2,TRBJ2-5,NA,TRBV27,CASSSAGRRGETQYF,TGTGCCAGCAGTTCAGCGGGAAGGCGAGGAGAGACCCAGTACTTC
NA,TRBJ1-3,once,TRBV7-2,CASSRGVGTIYF,TGTGCCAGCAGCCGGGGGGTCGGCACCATATATTTT
NA,TRBJ2-2,NA,TRBV2,CASSEVRTVNTGELFF,TGTGCCAGCAGTGAGGTCCGGACAGTAAACACCGGGGAGCTGTTTTTT
TRBD1,TRBJ1-3,NA,TRBV18,CASSPRAGGVGGNTIYF,TGTGCCAGCTCACCGCGCGCAGGGGGCGTCGGAGGAAACACCATATATTTT